This T cell receptor (beta chain) is drawn from a study of cytomegalovirus exposure and HLA in healthy donors. PCR involved 60 Vbeta and 13 Jbeta primers. The method was immunoSEQ multiplex PCR; TCRdb's version includes in-frame clones alone and lacks a portion of them. In the table there are 130,000 or so clones, 6.5% to 9.5% of which are singletons. General study findings and limits: Reported results showed that the classifier diagnosed cytomegalovirus status with high specificity and sensitivity.

Notes on this clone: The antigen is unknown. One junction end disagrees with the germline gene, perhaps due to a read error.

Germline-derived CDR1 and CDR2 are SGDLS and YYNGEE. The CDR3 runs to 13 residues. This sequence originates from a middle-aged man in good health and CMV-seronegative. The chain links TRBV9 to TRBJ1-1; 7 bases are shared with TRBD1. The sequenced material came from PBMCs. The DNA for the CDR3 is TGTGCCAGCGCAGCCAGGGGGAACACTAAAGCTTTCTTT. Its translation: CASAARGNTKAFF.